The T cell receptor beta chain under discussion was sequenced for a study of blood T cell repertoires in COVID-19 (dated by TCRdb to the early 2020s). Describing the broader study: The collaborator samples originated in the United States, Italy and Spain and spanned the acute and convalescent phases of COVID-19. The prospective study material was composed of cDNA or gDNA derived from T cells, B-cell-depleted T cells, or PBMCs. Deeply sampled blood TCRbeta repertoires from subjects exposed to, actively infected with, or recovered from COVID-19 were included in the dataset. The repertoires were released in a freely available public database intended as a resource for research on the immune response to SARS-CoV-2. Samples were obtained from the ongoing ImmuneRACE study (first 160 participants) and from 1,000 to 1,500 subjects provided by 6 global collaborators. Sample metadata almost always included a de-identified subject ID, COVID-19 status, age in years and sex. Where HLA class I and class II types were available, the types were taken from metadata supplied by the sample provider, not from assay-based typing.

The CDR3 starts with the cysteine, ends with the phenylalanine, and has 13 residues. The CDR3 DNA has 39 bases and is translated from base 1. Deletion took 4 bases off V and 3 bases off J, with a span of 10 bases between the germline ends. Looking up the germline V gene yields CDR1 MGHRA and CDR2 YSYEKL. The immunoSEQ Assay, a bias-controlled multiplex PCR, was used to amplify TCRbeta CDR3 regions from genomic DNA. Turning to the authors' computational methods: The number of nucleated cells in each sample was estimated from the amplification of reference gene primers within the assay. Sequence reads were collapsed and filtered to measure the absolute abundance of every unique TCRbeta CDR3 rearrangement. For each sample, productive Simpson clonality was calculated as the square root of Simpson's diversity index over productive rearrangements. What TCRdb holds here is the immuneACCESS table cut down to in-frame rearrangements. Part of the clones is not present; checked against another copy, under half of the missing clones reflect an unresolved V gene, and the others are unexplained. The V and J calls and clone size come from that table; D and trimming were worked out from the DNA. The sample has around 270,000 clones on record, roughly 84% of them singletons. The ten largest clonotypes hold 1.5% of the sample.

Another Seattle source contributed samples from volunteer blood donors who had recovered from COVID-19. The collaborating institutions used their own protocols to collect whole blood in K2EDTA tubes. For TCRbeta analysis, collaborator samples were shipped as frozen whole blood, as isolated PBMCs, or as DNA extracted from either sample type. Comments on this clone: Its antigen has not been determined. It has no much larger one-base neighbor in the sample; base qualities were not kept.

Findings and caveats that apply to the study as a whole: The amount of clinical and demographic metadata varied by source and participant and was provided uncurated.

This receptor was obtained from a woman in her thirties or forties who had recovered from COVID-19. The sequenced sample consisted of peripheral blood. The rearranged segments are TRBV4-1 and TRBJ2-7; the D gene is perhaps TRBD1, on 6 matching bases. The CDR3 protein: CASSPDSIYEQYF. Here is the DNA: TGCGCCAGCAGCCCGGACAGTATCTACGAGCAGTACTTC.